The rows below give T cell receptor beta chains drawn from one sample of a study of blood T cell repertoires in COVID-19. Using immunoSEQ multiplex PCR, the repertoire was profiled, and TCRdb retains in-frame clones only, with some absent. The repertoire includes more than 200,000 clones, around 80% of them detected once, and 8.5% to 12% sits in the top ten. Sequenced sample: peripheral blood. The origin of the receptors is a woman older than 75 with acute or convalescent COVID-19. Both conserved end residues are part of each CDR3. A D gene is named only where the DNA matches it firmly. Expanded clones get a size class; other rows say once, few or many, or leave the size out.

v_call,j_call,clone_size,d_call,cdr3_nt,cdr3_aa
TRBV10-3,TRBJ2-2,NA,TRBD1,TGTGCCATCAGTGAGTCACAGGGGTCCGGGGAGCTGTTTTTT,CAISESQGSGELFF
TRBV29-1,TRBJ2-1,NA,TRBD2,TGCAGCGTTGTTATTCGCCGGGGGGGCGGCTCCTACAATGAGCAGTTCTTC,CSVVIRRGGGSYNEQFF
TRBV19,TRBJ1-1,NA,NA,TGTGCCAGTAGTGCGGCCGTAAACACTGAAGCTTTCTTT,CASSAAVNTEAFF
TRBV7-8,TRBJ1-5,NA,NA,TGTGCCAGCAGCCGAGGCAGAAATCAGCCCCAGCATTTT,CASSRGRNQPQHF
TRBV5-4,TRBJ2-5,once,TRBD2,TGTGCCAGCAGCTTGCGACTAGCGGGAGGATTATCAGAGACCCAGTACTTC,CASSLRLAGGLSETQYF
TRBV6-4,TRBJ2-1,once,TRBD2,TGTGCCAGCACTGGACTAGCGGGGTCCTACAATGAGCAGTTCTTC,CASTGLAGSYNEQFF
TRBV12-5,TRBJ2-1,NA,NA,TGTGCTAGTGGTTTGGTACCCCGACAGGCCCACAATGAGCAGTTCTTC,CASGLVPRQAHNEQFF
TRBV2,TRBJ2-3,NA,TRBD1,TGTGCCAGCAGTCCATGGACAGGTAGCACAGATACGCAGTATTTT,CASSPWTGSTDTQYF
TRBV7-2,TRBJ1-5,once,NA,TGTGCCAGCAGCGGCCAGGGCCCAGGTGGCAATCAGCCCCAGCATTTT,CASSGQGPGGNQPQHF
TRBV19,TRBJ1-5,NA,NA,TGTGCCAGTAGTATAGGGCGGGAGCCCAATCAGCCCCAGCATTTT,CASSIGREPNQPQHF
TRBV7-8,TRBJ2-1,NA,TRBD2,TGTGCCAGCAGCTTCATAGCGGGAGGCTCCTACAATGAGCAGTTCTTC,CASSFIAGGSYNEQFF
TRBV6-5,TRBJ1-4,once,NA,TGTGCCAGCAGTTACTCGAGTCAGGGCGACGAAAAACTGTTTTTT,CASSYSSQGDEKLFF
TRBV10-3,TRBJ2-1,NA,NA,TGTGCCGCAGCCCGGGGGACGGGAAACAATGAGCAGTTCTTC,CAAARGTGNNEQFF
TRBV15,TRBJ2-4,NA,NA,TGTGCCACCAGACCCGGCGGAGAGAACATTCAGTACTTC,CATRPGGENIQYF
TRBV11-3,TRBJ2-7,NA,TRBD1,TGTGCCAGCAGCCCGCCGACAGGGGGCGCCTACGAGCAGTACTTC,CASSPPTGGAYEQYF
TRBV27,TRBJ2-3,NA,NA,TGTGCCAGCAGTTTGGGCCGAGGGAGCACAGATACGCAGTATTTT,CASSLGRGSTDTQYF
TRBV7-2,TRBJ1-1,NA,NA,TGTGCCAGCAGCCAGATACAGGGCAACACTGAAGCTTTCTTT,CASSQIQGNTEAFF
TRBV12-3/TRBV12-4,TRBJ2-1,NA,NA,TGTGCCAGCAATAGGCAGGGTTTGAATGAGCAGTTCTTC,CASNRQGLNEQFF
TRBV10-1,TRBJ2-1,NA,NA,TGCGCCAGCGTGGGGCAGGGGTCCTACAATGAGCAGTTCTTC,CASVGQGSYNEQFF
TRBV5-5,TRBJ2-4,NA,TRBD2,TGTGCCAGCAGCCCGGGACTAGAGAAAAACATTCAGTACTTC,CASSPGLEKNIQYF
TRBV30,TRBJ1-1,NA,NA,TGTGCCTGGAGTCTCGTAAGACAGGCGAACACTGAAGCTTTCTTT,CAWSLVRQANTEAFF
TRBV18,TRBJ2-7,few,TRBD1,TGTGCCAGCTCACCGTTTCTCTCACAGGGGGATGGCGAGCAGTACTTC,CASSPFLSQGDGEQYF
TRBV9,TRBJ2-6,NA,TRBD1,TGTGCCAGCAGCGTAACAGGGGCGGGGGCCAACGTCCTGACTTTC,CASSVTGAGANVLTF
TRBV7-8,TRBJ1-5,NA,NA,TGTGCCAGCAGCTTAGCGGGGAGGGGGGGTTTGCAGCCCCAGCATTTT,CASSLAGRGGLQPQHF
TRBV12-5,TRBJ2-5,NA,TRBD1,TGTGCTAGTGGTTCTCAGGGGGCCGGGGAGACCCAGTACTTC,CASGSQGAGETQYF
TRBV11-1,TRBJ1-1,NA,TRBD1,TGTGCCAGCACCATCCAGGGACAGTTCACTGAAGCTTTCTTT,CASTIQGQFTEAFF
TRBV19,TRBJ1-1,NA,NA,TGTGCCAGTAGTATAAGTTCCTCAACAGCAATGAACACTGAAGCTTTCTTT,CASSISSSTAMNTEAFF
TRBV9,TRBJ1-1,few,TRBD1,TGTGCCAGCAGCGTCCAGGGGGCGCGAACTGAAGCTTTCTTT,CASSVQGARTEAFF
TRBV3-1/TRBV3-2,TRBJ2-7,NA,NA,TGTGCCAGCAGCCAAGCCCTAGGGGGCTCCTACGAGCAGTACTTC,CASSQALGGSYEQYF
TRBV5-6,TRBJ2-1,NA,TRBD1,TGTGCCAGCAGCGCCGGGACAGGGAGCTCCTACAATGAGCAGTTCTTC,CASSAGTGSSYNEQFF
TRBV9,TRBJ2-7,few,TRBD1,TGTGCCAGCAGCGTAGGTTCAGGGGGTCACCACGAGCAGTACTTC,CASSVGSGGHHEQYF
TRBV5-4,TRBJ2-2,NA,TRBD2,TGTGCCAGCAGCTTGTGGGGACTGGGCGGGAGCAACACCGGGGAGCTGTTTTTT,CASSLWGLGGSNTGELFF
TRBV10-3,TRBJ1-1,few,NA,TGTGCCATCAGTGAGTCTACCGGGGGGCTCTCGTCTGAAGCTTTCTTT,CAISESTGGLSSEAFF
TRBV11-3,TRBJ2-1,NA,TRBD2,TGTGCCAGCAGCTTAGAAGGGACTAGCGGCGAAGTCGATGAGCAGTTCTTC,CASSLEGTSGEVDEQFF
TRBV5-1,TRBJ1-4,NA,NA,TGCGCCAGCAGCTTGATCCCCCAGGGGAGGGGTGAAAAACTGTTTTTT,CASSLIPQGRGEKLFF
TRBV25-1,TRBJ2-5,NA,TRBD1,TGTGCCAGCAGTGCCCGACAGGGCCAAGAGACCCAGTACTTC,CASSARQGQETQYF
TRBV7-9,TRBJ2-5,NA,TRBD2,TGTGCCAGCAGCTCAGGGGACTCGCTAGCGGGGGAGTCGGAGACCCAGTACTTC,CASSSGDSLAGESETQYF
TRBV28,TRBJ2-1,NA,TRBD2,TGTGCCAGCAGGGCCTCTAGCGGGGGTTACAATGAGCAGTTCTTC,CASRASSGGYNEQFF
TRBV4-2,TRBJ1-2,NA,NA,TGTGCCAGCAGCCAAGGGGCCCGGGACACAGAAAACTATGGCTACACCTTC,CASSQGARDTENYGYTF
TRBV28,TRBJ2-7,once,NA,TGTGCCAGCAGTTTATATTCGAGACAGGTCGAGCAGTACTTC,CASSLYSRQVEQYF
TRBV7-9,TRBJ2-1,medium-sized,NA,TGTGCCAGCAGCCAAGCAATTTCCTACAATGAGCAGTTCTTC,CASSQAISYNEQFF
TRBV6-5,TRBJ2-7,NA,TRBD1,TGTGCCAGCAGAAAGGGACAGGGAGGCGAGCAGTACTTC,CASRKGQGGEQYF
TRBV5-1,TRBJ1-1,NA,TRBD1,TGCGCCAGCAGCGCCCAGACAGGGGTGGGCACTGAAGCTTTCTTT,CASSAQTGVGTEAFF
TRBV7-2,TRBJ2-3,NA,NA,TGTGCCAGCAGCTTAGCGGGGGCCCGCACAGATACGCAGTATTTT,CASSLAGARTDTQYF